The 24 T cell receptor beta chains listed next were all sequenced from one sample in a study of siplizumab effects on memory and regulatory T cells. Method: immunoSEQ multiplex PCR; TCRdb's copy keeps in-frame clones and lacks some. The data contain about 110,000 clones, roughly nine tenths of them singletons. The source material was Tregs sorted from blood. The source of these receptors is a human donor in good health.

The chain employs TRBV6-5 and TRBJ1-2; 8 nucleotides line up with TRBD1. CDR1 and CDR2 (germline): MNHEY, SVGAGI. J lost 8 bases, V lost 0 bases, and 5 bases had no gene match. The CDR3 covers 14 residues. The CDR3 here is CASSYSQGAGGYTF. As DNA, the CDR3 is TGTGCCAGCAGTTACTCTCAGGGGGCAGGAGGCTACACCTTC.

The chain joins TRBV15 to TRBJ2-1, with TRBD2 matching over 9 bases. The V gene end was trimmed by 0 bases and the J gene end by 7 bases; junction bases not matched to a gene: 13. CDR1 and CDR2 from the germline V gene are LNHNV and YYDKDF (reference sequence). This CDR3 is 18 amino acids long. The DNA for the CDR3 is TGTGCCACCAGCAGAGACGAACCCCGACTAGCGGCTGATAATGAGCAGTTCTTC. It encodes CATSRDEPRLAADNEQFF.

V and J are TRBV7-2 and TRBJ1-3; D is undetermined. V gave up 1 base and J gave up 1 base, with 8 bases separating them. Germline CDR1 and CDR2: SGHTA and FQGNSA. There are 15 residues in the CDR3. CDR3 amino acids: CASSLGGLSGNTIYF. CDR3 DNA: TGTGCCAGCAGCTTAGGGGGTCTTTCTGGAAACACCATATATTTT.

The chain links TRBV6-5 to TRBJ2-2; D possibly uses TRBD1 or TRBD2 (5 bases each). This CDR3 is built from 16 residues. Trimming removed 4 bases from V and 5 bases from J, with 17 bases in between. Germline lookup yields CDR1 MNHEY and CDR2 SVGAGI. The CDR3 sequence is CASSSRGPSGTGELFF. CDR3 nucleotide sequence: TGTGCCAGCAGTTCCCGGGGACCCTCGGGGACCGGGGAGCTGTTTTTT.

The J gene is TRBJ2-3, the V gene TRBV5-1, with D perhaps matching TRBD1 or TRBD2 (5 bases each). This CDR3 region has 12 residues. The V gene lost 2 bases and the J gene lost 8 bases, with 9 bases spanning the gap. Germline CDR1 and CDR2: SGHRS and YFSETQ. CDR3 DNA sequence: TGCGCCAGCAGCTTCTCTGGGGGTACGCAGTATTTT. Its translation: CASSFSGGTQYF.

The chain carries TRBV6-4 and TRBJ1-2; 12 nucleotides agree with TRBD1. The J segment lost 0 bases and the V segment lost 6 bases, leaving 5 bases of the junction unmatched. Germline V gene data show CDR1 as MRHNA and CDR2 as SNTAGT. The CDR3 runs 16 residues. This CDR3 reads CASRPGQGASNYGYTF. CDR3 nucleotides: TGTGCCAGCAGGCCGGGACAGGGGGCTTCTAACTATGGCTACACCTTC.

This CDR3 reads CASSLEGLAGGYQETQYF. CDR3 DNA sequence: TGCGCCAGCAGCTTGGAAGGACTAGCGGGAGGTTACCAAGAGACCCAGTACTTC. This chain joins TRBV5-1 and TRBJ2-5, with 14 bases matching TRBD2. The J segment lost 0 bases and the V segment lost 0 bases, leaving 4 bases of the junction unmatched. The CDR3 loop spans 18 amino acids. Germline CDR1 is SGHRS and CDR2 is YFSETQ.

This clone was counted a single time. The V gene is TRBV7-9, the J gene TRBJ2-7; no clear D. Germline CDR1 reads SEHNR; CDR2 reads FQNEAQ (reference sequence). V shed 2 bases and J shed 2 bases, with 13 bases lying between them. CDR3 length: 15 residues. CDR3 sequence reads: CASSLRPPLTYEQYF. CDR3 bases: TGTGCCAGCAGCTTAAGGCCCCCGTTAACCTACGAGCAGTACTTC.

V usage is TRBV7-9 and J usage is TRBJ2-1; D uncertain. Germline loops: CDR1 SEHNR, CDR2 FQNEAQ (reference sequence). V lost 0 bases and J lost 7, with 4 bases in between. The CDR3 has 12 residues. CDR3 nucleotides: TGTGCCAGCAGCTTAGCCCTAAATGAGCAGTTCTTC. Protein: CASSLALNEQFF.

CDR3 loop: CASSIDSGSYSNQPQHF. CDR3 nucleotides: TGTGCCAGTAGTATAGACTCAGGGAGCTATAGCAATCAGCCCCAGCATTTT. The chain has TRBV19 and TRBJ1-5; the D gene is possibly TRBD1 (5 bases). This CDR3 spans 17 amino acids. CDR1 LNHDA and CDR2 SQIVND come from the germline V gene (reference sequence). V dropped 0 bases and J dropped 0 bases, with 12 bases sitting between them.

V gene TRBV10-3 combines with J gene TRBJ2-2; 9 nucleotides align to TRBD1. The CDR3 is 15 amino acids. Germline CDR1 reads ENHRY; CDR2 reads SYGVKD. With V trimmed by 3 bases and J by 3 bases, 2 bases remained unmatched. The CDR3 coding sequence is TGTGCCATCAGTGACACAGGGGGCGACACCGGGGAGCTGTTTTTT. It translates to CAISDTGGDTGELFF.

The rearrangement links TRBV30 to TRBJ2-1, with D unresolved. The germline V gene encodes CDR1 GTSNPN and CDR2 SVGIG (reference sequence). This CDR3 has 11 amino acids. V was pared by 3 bases and J by 4 bases, with 4 bases between. CDR3 amino acids: CAWRWYNEQFF. In DNA, the CDR3 is TGTGCCTGGAGGTGGTACAATGAGCAGTTCTTC.

Details on this clone: Germline and junction disagree at one end, which may indicate a read error. The V call is TRBV7-7, the J call TRBJ2-1; no definite D call. This CDR3 region has 14 residues. Looked up from germline, CDR1 is SSHAT and CDR2 is FNYEAQ (reference sequence). CDR3 sequence: CASSLAPSQNEQFF. The CDR3 DNA is TGTGCTAGCAGCTTAGCCCCGTCCCAGAATGAGCAGTTCTTC.

V usage is TRBV29-1 and J usage is TRBJ1-2; D might be TRBD1 (5 bases). Deletions cut 4 bases from V and 8 bases from J, with 11 bases between. CDR3 length: 11 residues. Germline CDR1 SQVTM, CDR2 ANQGSEA. The CDR3, as DNA: TGCAGCGTTGGCCAGGGCCCCGGCTACACCTTC. Translation gives CSVGQGPGYTF.

The chain has TRBV7-9 and TRBJ2-7; D not resolved. This CDR3 comprises 16 residues. V shed 3 bases and J shed 5 bases, with 20 bases lying between them. CDR1 is SEHNR and CDR2 is FQNEAQ in the germline V gene (reference sequence). The chain's CDR3 is CASSLARAAAPHEQYF. For the CDR3, the DNA is TGTGCCAGCAGCTTGGCTAGGGCGGCGGCCCCCCACGAGCAGTACTTC.

This clone showed up just once. This chain uses TRBV2 with TRBJ2-1; 12 nucleotides line up with TRBD2. CDR1 and CDR2 (germline): SNHLY, FYNNEI. The CDR3 covers 13 residues. J was trimmed by 8 bases and V by 6 bases; bases with no gene match: 2. CDR3 amino acids: CASRLAGGDEQFF. DNA for the CDR3: TGTGCCAGCAGACTAGCGGGGGGCGATGAGCAGTTCTTC.

The V and J genes are TRBV6-1 and TRBJ2-5; D uncertain. This CDR3 has 15 residues. V shed 6 bases and J shed 1 base, with 15 bases lying between them. CDR1 and CDR2 (germline): MNHNS, SASEGT. In DNA form, the CDR3 reads TGTGCCAGCAGCAAGGTTTGGACCACCCAAGAGACCCAGTACTTC. Its translation is CASSKVWTTQETQYF.

The chain carries TRBV18 and TRBJ1-4; D not resolved. Trimming took off 3 bases at V and 0 bases at J, with 5 bases between the two ends. Germline assignment: CDR1 KGHSH and CDR2 LQKENI. The CDR3 loop spans 14 amino acids. CDR3 in amino acids: CASSPASTNEKLFF. The DNA of the CDR3 is TGTGCCAGCTCACCTGCCTCAACTAATGAAAAACTGTTTTTT. The complete variable domain, with remaining parts taken from reference TRBV18 and TRBJ1-4, reads NAGVMQNPRHLVRRRGQEARLRCSPMKGHSHVYWYRQLPEEGLKFMVYLQKENIIDESGMPKERFSAEFPKEGPSILRIQQVVRGDSAAYFCASSPASTNEKLFFGSGTQLSVL.

The chain links TRBV6-5 to TRBJ2-5; a possible D gene is TRBD2 (5 bases). The V gene lost 6 bases and the J gene lost 4 bases, with 18 bases spanning the gap. This CDR3 comprises 15 residues. CDR1 and CDR2 from the germline V gene are MNHEY and SVGAGI. CDR3 in amino acids: CASRRVVRVGETQYF. The CDR3 DNA reads as TGTGCCAGCAGGCGGGTGGTTAGAGTAGGAGAGACCCAGTACTTC.

CDR3 bases: TGTGCCAGCAGGTCGGGACAGATAATGAACACTGAAGCTTTCTTT. This codes for CASRSGQIMNTEAFF. The V gene is TRBV6-5, the J gene TRBJ1-1, with 7 bases lining up with TRBD1. J gave up 0 bases and V 6 bases, and 7 bases lay outside the gene matches. The CDR3 length is 15 residues. Germline-derived CDR1 and CDR2 are MNHEY and SVGAGI.

V and J are TRBV6-6 and TRBJ1-1, with 8 bases lining up with TRBD1. This CDR3 is built from 15 residues. Germline loops: CDR1 MNHNY, CDR2 SVGAGI (reference sequence). V lost 6 bases to trimming and J lost 5 bases; unmatched junction nucleotides: 11. As DNA, the CDR3 is TGTGCCAGCAGCCAGACAGGGGTGGGGGAGACTGAAGCTTTCTTT. Protein sequence: CASSQTGVGETEAFF.

The chain combines TRBV7-8 with TRBJ2-2; tentatively, D is TRBD1 (5 bases). Looked up from germline, CDR1 is SGHVS and CDR2 is FQNEAQ. This CDR3 has 13 amino acids. Trimming shortened V by 4 bases and J by 3 bases, and 6 bases separated the two germline ends. DNA for the CDR3: TGTGCCAGCAGCTCAGGGTACACCGGGGAGCTGTTTTTT. Translating gives CASSSGYTGELFF. The complete variable domain, with remaining parts taken from reference TRBV7-8 and TRBJ2-2, reads GAGVSQSPRYKVAKRGQDVALRCDPISGHVSLFWYQQALGQGPEFLTYFQNEAQLDKSGLPSDRFFAERPEGSVSTLKIQRTQQEDSAVYLCASSSGYTGELFFGEGSRLTVL.

This chain joins TRBV27 and TRBJ1-3, with TRBD1 matching 10 bases. The V and J ends lost 4 bases and 4 bases, in that order; junction bases with no gene match: 10. The CDR3 spans 17 residues. From germline, CDR1 is MNHEY and CDR2 SMNVEV (reference sequence). Here the CDR3 reads CASSSSGTGVYGNTIYF. CDR3 nucleotide sequence: TGTGCCAGCAGTTCCTCCGGGACAGGGGTTTACGGAAACACCATATATTTT.

The rearrangement uses TRBV4-2 and TRBJ2-2; TRBD2 matches at 13 bases. Germline trimming cut 4 bases from V and 4 bases from J; bases unmatched to any gene: 3. The V gene's germline CDR1 is LGHNA and CDR2 YNFKEQ. The CDR3 has 16 amino acids. Here the CDR3 DNA reads TGTGCCAGCAGCCCGACTAGCGGGAGGTTCACCGGGGAGCTGTTTTTT. Protein sequence: CASSPTSGRFTGELFF.